This TCR beta chain is drawn from a study of T cells in women clearing cervical HPV infection. As for the study in general: Cases: HPV16-related CIN3 or worse on histology, 2 invasive cancers.

To note about this clone: The read is 3 residues too short to cover the CDR3 end, so that end is filled in from the germline J gene.

Genomic DNA, averaging roughly 1,200 ng per sample, yielded TCR beta CDR3 via immunoSEQ. Using immunoSEQ multiplex PCR, the repertoire was profiled, and TCRdb retains in-frame clones only, with some absent. The sample features 25,000 to 35,000 clones, with 6.6% in its top ten. CDR1 is SGHNT and CDR2 is YYREEE in the germline V gene (reference sequence). This CDR3 spans 15 amino acids. V shed 4 bases and J shed 5 bases, with 18 bases lying between them. The clonotype originates from a woman between 18 and 70 years old with a cervical HPV16 infection that either progressed to CIN3+ or cleared (not recorded which). The V and J genes are TRBV5-4 and TRBJ1-1; the D gene is possibly TRBD1 (5 bases). Sequencing used blood buffy coat. The covered CDR3 bases are TGTGCCAGCAGCCACACCGGGCGGGGCGGTACTGAA. Amino acid sequence: CASSHTGRGGTE. The full CDR3 sequence reads CASSHTGRGGTEAFF. The whole variable domain, remainder taken from reference TRBV5-4 and TRBJ1-1, is ETGVTQSPTHLIKTRGQQVTLRCSSQSGHNTVSWYQQALGQGPQFIFQYYREEENGRGNFPPRFSGLQFPNYSSELNVNALELDDSALYLCASSHTGRGGTEAFFGQGTRLTVV.